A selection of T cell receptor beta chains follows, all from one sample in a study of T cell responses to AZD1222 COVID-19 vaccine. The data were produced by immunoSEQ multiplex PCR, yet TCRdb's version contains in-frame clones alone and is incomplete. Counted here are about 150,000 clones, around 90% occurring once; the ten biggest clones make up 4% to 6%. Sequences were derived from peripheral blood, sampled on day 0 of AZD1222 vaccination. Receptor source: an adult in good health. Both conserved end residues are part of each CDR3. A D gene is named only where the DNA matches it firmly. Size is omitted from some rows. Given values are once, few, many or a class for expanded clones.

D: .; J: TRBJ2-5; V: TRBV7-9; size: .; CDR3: CASARLQGGAETQYF; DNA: TGTGCCAGCGCCCGCTTACAGGGGGGGGCAGAGACCCAGTACTTC
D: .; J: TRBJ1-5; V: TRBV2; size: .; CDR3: CASSVRSNQPQHF; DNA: TGTGCCAGCAGTGTACGAAGCAATCAGCCCCAGCATTTT
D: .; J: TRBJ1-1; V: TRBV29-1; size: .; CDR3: CSVVWMNTEAFF; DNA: TGCAGCGTTGTATGGATGAACACTGAAGCTTTCTTT
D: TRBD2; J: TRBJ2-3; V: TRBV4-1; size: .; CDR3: CASSQGTGGSTDTQYF; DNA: TGCGCCAGCAGCCAAGGGACCGGGGGGAGCACAGATACGCAGTATTTT
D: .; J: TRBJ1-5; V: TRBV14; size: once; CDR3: CASSQEREKYSNQPQHF; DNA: TGTGCCAGCAGCCAAGAAAGAGAGAAGTATAGCAATCAGCCCCAGCATTTT
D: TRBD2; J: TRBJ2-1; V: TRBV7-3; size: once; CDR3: CASSPPTSGRTGEQFF; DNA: TGTGCCAGCAGCCCACCGACTAGCGGGAGAACGGGGGAGCAGTTCTTC
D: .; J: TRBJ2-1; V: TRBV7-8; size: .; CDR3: CASRDGGLSEQFF; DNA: TGTGCCAGCAGGGACGGAGGATTGTCTGAGCAGTTCTTC
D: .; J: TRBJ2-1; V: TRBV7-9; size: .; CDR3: CASSGPGTSFLRSYNEQFF; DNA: TGTGCCAGCAGCGGCCCCGGGACATCCTTCCTCCGCTCCTACAATGAGCAGTTCTTC
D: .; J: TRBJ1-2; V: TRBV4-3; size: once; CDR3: CASSQAIQNGYTF; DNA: TGCGCCAGCAGCCAAGCGATCCAGAATGGCTACACCTTC
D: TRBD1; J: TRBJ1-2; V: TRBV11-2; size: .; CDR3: CASSWTGGTYGYTF; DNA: TGTGCCAGCAGCTGGACAGGGGGTACCTATGGCTACACCTTC
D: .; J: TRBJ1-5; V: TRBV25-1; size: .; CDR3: CASSVGGNQPQHF; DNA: TGTGCCAGCAGTGTCGGGGGCAATCAGCCCCAGCATTTT
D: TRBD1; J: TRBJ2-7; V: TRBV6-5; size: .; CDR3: CASSTTGFEQYF; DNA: TGTGCCAGCAGTACGACAGGGTTTGAGCAGTACTTC
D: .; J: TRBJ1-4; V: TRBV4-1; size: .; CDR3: CASSPPGGSIEKLFF; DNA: TGCGCCAGCAGCCCCCCGGGAGGTAGTATCGAAAAACTGTTTTTT
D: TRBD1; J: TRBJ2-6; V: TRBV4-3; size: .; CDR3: CASSQDGGQGGSGANVLTF; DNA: TGCGCCAGCAGCCAAGATGGGGGACAGGGGGGTTCTGGGGCCAACGTCCTGACTTTC
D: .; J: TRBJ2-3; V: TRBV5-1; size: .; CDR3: CASTNHRAGDTQYF; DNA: TGCGCCAGCACCAACCACAGGGCAGGGGATACGCAGTATTTT
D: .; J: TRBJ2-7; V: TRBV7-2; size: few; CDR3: CASSLLMGPAGEQYF; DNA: TGTGCCAGCAGCTTATTGATGGGGCCCGCCGGAGAGCAGTACTTC
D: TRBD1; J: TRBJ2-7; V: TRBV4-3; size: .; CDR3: CASSQESGTGGNEQYF; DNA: TGCGCCAGCAGCCAAGAGTCCGGGACAGGGGGCAACGAGCAGTACTTC
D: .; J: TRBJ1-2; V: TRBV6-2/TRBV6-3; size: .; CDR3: CASSYVGGYGYTF; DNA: TGTGCCAGCAGTTACGTCGGGGGTTATGGCTACACCTTC
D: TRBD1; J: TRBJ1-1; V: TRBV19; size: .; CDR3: CASSMDRGRNTEAFF; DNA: TGTGCCAGTAGTATGGACAGGGGGCGGAACACTGAAGCTTTCTTT
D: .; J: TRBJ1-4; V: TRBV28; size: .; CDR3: CASTLVGDGSEKLFF; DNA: TGTGCCAGCACCCTGGTTGGGGACGGGTCGGAAAAACTGTTTTTT
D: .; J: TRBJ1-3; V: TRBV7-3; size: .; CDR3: CASSPSPGNTIYF; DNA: TGTGCCAGCAGCCCAAGTCCTGGAAACACCATATATTTT
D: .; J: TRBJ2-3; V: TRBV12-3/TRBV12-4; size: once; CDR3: CASSFLNTQYF; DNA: TGTGCCAGCAGTTTTCTCAATACGCAGTATTTT
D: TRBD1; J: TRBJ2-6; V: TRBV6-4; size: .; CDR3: CASSTFGTGVASGANVLTF; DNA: TGTGCCAGCAGTACCTTTGGGACAGGGGTAGCTTCTGGGGCCAACGTCCTGACTTTC
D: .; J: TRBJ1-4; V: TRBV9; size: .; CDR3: CASSVGAGVNEKLFF; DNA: TGTGCCAGCAGCGTAGGGGCAGGGGTTAATGAAAAACTGTTTTTT
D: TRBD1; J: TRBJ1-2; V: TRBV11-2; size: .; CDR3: CASSLDRGVTF; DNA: TGTGCCAGCAGCTTGGACAGGGGAGTCACCTTC
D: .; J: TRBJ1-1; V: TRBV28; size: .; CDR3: CASRTTNHTKWGKDREAFF; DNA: TGTGCCAGCAGAACAACAAACCACACAAAATGGGGGAAAGATCGAGAAGCTTTCTTT
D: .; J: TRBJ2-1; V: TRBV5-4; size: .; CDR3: CASSPVHGSVNEQFF; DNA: TGTGCCAGCAGCCCCGTGCACGGTTCGGTCAATGAGCAGTTCTTC
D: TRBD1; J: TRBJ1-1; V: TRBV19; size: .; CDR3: CASSNRGHTEAFF; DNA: TGTGCCAGTAGTAACAGGGGGCACACTGAAGCTTTCTTT